The 7 T cell receptor beta chains presented below share a single source sample, sequenced in a study of technical replicates of blood from a handful of donors. Generated by immunoSEQ multiplex PCR, the TCRdb table keeps only in-frame clones and is missing some. Seen here are more than 55,000 clones, more than 85% observed once, and the top ten hold 4.7%. Sequencing was performed on PBMCs. The receptors derive from a human donor in good health. Some clones in this sample may be carry-over from other donors' samples.

The CDR3 DNA follows: TGTGCCAGCAGCGTAGGGGCGGGGGGGTTTCAAGAGACCCAGTACTTC. Its protein is CASSVGAGGFQETQYF. This chain connects TRBV9 to TRBJ2-5; TRBD2 aligns across 9 bases. The ends lost 0 bases at V and 2 bases at J; junction bases unmatched: 5. The CDR3 runs to 16 residues. Germline V gene sequence: CDR1 SGDLS, CDR2 YYNGEE.

CDR3 in DNA: TGCGCCAGCAGCTTCGGGGGATCCTATGGCTACACCTTC. This codes for CASSFGGSYGYTF. The rearrangement links TRBV5-1 to TRBJ1-2, with D possibly being TRBD1 (5 bases). Germline V CDR1 and CDR2: SGHRS, YFSETQ. V lost 2 bases to trimming and J lost 4 bases, with 9 bases between them. This CDR3 region has 13 residues.

The J gene is TRBJ1-5, the V gene TRBV6-5; D unresolved. The V gene's germline CDR1 is MNHEY and CDR2 SVGAGI. The CDR3 spans 14 residues. V was shortened by 0 bases and J by 4 bases, with 7 bases between the two germline ends. This chain's CDR3 is CASSYSSVNQPQHF. Here the CDR3 DNA reads TGTGCCAGCAGTTACTCTTCAGTAAATCAGCCCCAGCATTTT.

The genes are TRBV5-1 and TRBJ2-1; a weak D match, TRBD1 (6 bases). The CDR3 loop spans 15 amino acids. With 4 bases removed from V and 2 bases from J, the gap between germline ends came to 13 bases. Germline V gives CDR1 SGHRS, CDR2 YFSETQ. CDR3 amino acids: CASSHQGYTYNEQFF. CDR3 coding DNA: TGCGCCAGCAGCCATCAGGGGTACACCTACAATGAGCAGTTCTTC.

The chain couples TRBV11-2 to TRBJ1-1; weak D call: TRBD1 (5 bases). The ends were cut back, 1 base at V and 0 bases at J, with 12 bases in the middle. The CDR3 has 16 amino acids. The germline V gene has CDR1 SGHAT and CDR2 FQNNGV. The CDR3 sequence is CASSLVGGNMNTEAFF. CDR3 sequence (DNA): TGTGCCAGCAGCTTAGTTGGGGGGAATATGAACACTGAAGCTTTCTTT.

This clone was observed once. The J gene is TRBJ2-2, the V gene TRBV5-1; possible D gene TRBD1, 6 bases. CDR3 length: 15 amino acids. Deletions cut 5 bases from V and 1 base from J, with 12 bases between. Germline V CDR1 and CDR2: SGHRS, YFSETQ. The CDR3 region is CASRLLQGNTGELFF. In DNA, the CDR3 is TGCGCCAGCAGGTTACTACAGGGGAACACCGGGGAGCTGTTTTTT.

The chain combines TRBV18 with TRBJ2-7, with TRBD1 matching over 8 bases. CDR3 length: 14 amino acids. Losses at the gene ends were 3 bases for V and 5 bases for J; bases not matched to a gene: 6. Per the germline V gene, CDR1 is KGHSH and CDR2 is LQKENI. The CDR3 loop is CASSPYQGADEQYF. For the CDR3, the DNA is TGTGCCAGCTCACCGTACCAGGGGGCTGACGAGCAGTACTTC.